This TCR beta chain appears in the sequencing data of a study of PD-L1 blockade in urothelial cancer. Per the germline V gene, CDR1 is SGDLS and CDR2 is YYNGEE. Trimming cost V 4 bases and J 4 bases, with 11 bases left between them. There are 14 residues in the CDR3. TCRdb's copy holds only in-frame clones and misses some; the assay was immunoSEQ multiplex PCR. Here the sample spans 50,000 to 65,000 clones, over 70% being singletons. This clonotype originated in a man between 40 and 49 years old with urothelial cancer. The V gene is TRBV9, the J gene TRBJ2-2; D unclear. Material: PBMCs, obtained around atezolizumab (anti-PD-L1) treatment. The chain's CDR3 is CASSPRVATGELFF. The CDR3 region has the DNA TGTGCCAGCAGCCCCCGGGTCGCCACCGGGGAGCTGTTTTTT. Full variable domain (rest looked up from reference TRBV9 and TRBJ2-2): DSGVTQTPKHLITATGQRVTLRCSPRSGDLSVYWYQQSLDQGLQFLIQYYNGEERAKGNILERFSAQQFPDLHSELNLSSLELGDSALYFCASSPRVATGELFFGEGSRLTVL.